This entry is about one T cell receptor beta chain. The data derive from a study of cytomegalovirus exposure and HLA in healthy donors. CDR1 is SGHTA, CDR2 FQGNSA, per germline. V dropped 1 base and J dropped 1 base, with 13 bases sitting between them. The CDR3 runs to 17 residues. Vbeta (60) and Jbeta (13) primers were used in the PCR. Libraries were prepared by immunoSEQ multiplex PCR; TCRdb keeps only in-frame clonotypes and omits some of them. The sample shows approximately 180,000 clones, roughly 87% of them seen only once. The chain has TRBV7-2 and TRBJ2-2, with D possibly being TRBD2 (6 bases). The sequence was collected from a girl under three years old in good health and CMV-seronegative. Sequencing was done on a sample of PBMCs. The CDR3 loop is CASSLGYGGKNTGELFF. The CDR3 nucleotides read TGTGCCAGCAGCTTAGGGTATGGGGGGAAGAACACCGGGGAGCTGTTTTTT.